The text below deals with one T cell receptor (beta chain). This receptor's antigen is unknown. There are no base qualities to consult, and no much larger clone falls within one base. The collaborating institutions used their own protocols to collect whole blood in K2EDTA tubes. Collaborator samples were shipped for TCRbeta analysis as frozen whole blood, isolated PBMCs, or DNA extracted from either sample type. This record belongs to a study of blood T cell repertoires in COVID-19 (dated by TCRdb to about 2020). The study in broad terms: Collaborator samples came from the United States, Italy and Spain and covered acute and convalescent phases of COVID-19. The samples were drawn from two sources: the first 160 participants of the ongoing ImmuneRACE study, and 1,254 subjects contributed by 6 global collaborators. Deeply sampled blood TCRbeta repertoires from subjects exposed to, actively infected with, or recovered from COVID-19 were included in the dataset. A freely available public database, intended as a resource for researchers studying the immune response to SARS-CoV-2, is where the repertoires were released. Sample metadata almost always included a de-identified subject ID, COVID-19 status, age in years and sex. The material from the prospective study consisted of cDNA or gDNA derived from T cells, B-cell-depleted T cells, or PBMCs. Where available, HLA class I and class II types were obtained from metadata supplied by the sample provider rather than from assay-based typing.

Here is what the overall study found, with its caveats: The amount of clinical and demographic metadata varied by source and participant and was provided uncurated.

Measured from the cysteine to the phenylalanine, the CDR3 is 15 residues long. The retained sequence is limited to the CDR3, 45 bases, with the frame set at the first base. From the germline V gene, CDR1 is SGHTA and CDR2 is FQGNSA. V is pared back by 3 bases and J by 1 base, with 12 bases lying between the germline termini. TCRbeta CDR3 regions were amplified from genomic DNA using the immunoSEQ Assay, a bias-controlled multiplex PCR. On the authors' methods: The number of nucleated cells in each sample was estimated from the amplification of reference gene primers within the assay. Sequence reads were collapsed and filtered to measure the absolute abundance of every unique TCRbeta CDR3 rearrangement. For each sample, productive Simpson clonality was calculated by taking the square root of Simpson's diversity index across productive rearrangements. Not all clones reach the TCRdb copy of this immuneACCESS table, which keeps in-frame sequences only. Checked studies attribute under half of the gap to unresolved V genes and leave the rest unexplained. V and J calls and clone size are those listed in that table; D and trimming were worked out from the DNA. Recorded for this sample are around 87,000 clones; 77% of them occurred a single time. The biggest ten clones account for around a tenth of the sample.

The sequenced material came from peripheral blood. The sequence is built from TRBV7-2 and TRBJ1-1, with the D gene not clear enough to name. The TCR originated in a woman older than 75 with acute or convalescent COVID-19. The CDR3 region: CASSFARGSNTEAFF. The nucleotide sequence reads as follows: TGTGCCAGCAGCTTTGCCCGGGGTTCGAACACTGAAGCTTTCTTT.